This T cell receptor (beta chain) stems from a study of blood T cell repertoires in COVID-19. Using immunoSEQ multiplex PCR, the repertoire was profiled, and TCRdb retains in-frame clones only, with some absent. The repertoire consists of about 220,000 clones, with 70% to 90% occurring once and the leading ten covering over 2.5%. This CDR3 spans 14 amino acids. J was trimmed by 7 bases and V by 2 bases; bases with no gene match: 4. Germline loops: CDR1 SNHLY, CDR2 FYNNEI. The chain combines TRBV2 with TRBJ1-4; 7 nucleotides align to TRBD1. The TCR comes from a man in his fifties or sixties who had recovered from COVID-19. Sequencing was performed on peripheral blood. CDR3 residues: CASSERQGGEKLFF. The CDR3 DNA follows: TGTGCCAGCAGTGAAAGACAGGGAGGTGAAAAACTGTTTTTT. Full variable domain (rest looked up from reference TRBV2 and TRBJ1-4): EPEVTQTPSHQVTQMGQEVILRCVPISNHLYFYWYRQILGQKVEFLVSFYNNEISEKSEIFDDQFSVERPDGSNFTLKIRSTKLEDSAMYFCASSERQGGEKLFFGSGTQLSVL.